The 29 T cell receptor beta chains below all came from one sample that was sequenced in a study of blood T cell repertoires in COVID-19. The assay was immunoSEQ multiplex PCR, and TCRdb's table has in-frame clones only and misses some. Here the sample spans approximately 94,000 clones, approximately 80% being singletons. Sequences were obtained from peripheral blood. The receptors here all came from a man aged 70-80 years with active or convalescent COVID-19.

This clone was counted only a few times. The chain has TRBV15 and TRBJ1-5; 8 bases line up with TRBD1. This CDR3 is 21 amino acids long. The ends lost 2 bases at V and 4 bases at J; junction bases unmatched: 22. Germline CDR1 LNHNV, CDR2 YYDKDF (reference sequence). CDR3 in amino acids: CATSRTRDSTTGAFANQPQHF. The DNA of the CDR3 is TGTGCCACCAGCAGAACACGTGACTCAACGACAGGGGCGTTTGCAAATCAGCCCCAGCATTTT. The complete variable domain, with remaining parts taken from reference TRBV15 and TRBJ1-5, reads DAMVIQNPRYQVTQFGKPVTLSCSQTLNHNVMYWYQQKSSQAPKLLFHYYDKDFNNEADTPDNFQSRRPNTSFCFLDIRSPGLGDTAMYLCATSRTRDSTTGAFANQPQHFGDGTRLSIL.

The chain is built from TRBV30 and TRBJ1-6; 7 bases line up with TRBD1. Germline lookup yields CDR1 GTSNPN and CDR2 SVGIG (reference sequence). This CDR3 has 15 residues. The V and J ends lost 2 bases and 10 bases, in that order; junction bases with no gene match: 11. The CDR3 sequence is CAWSSGQAGGSPLHF. CDR3 bases: TGTGCCTGGAGTTCTGGGCAGGCAGGGGGATCACCCCTCCACTTT.

The chain's CDR3 is CASSAEGQGNTIYF. CDR3 in DNA: TGTGCCAGCAGCGCCGAGGGACAGGGAAACACCATATATTTT. The chain has TRBV9 and TRBJ1-3; 7 bases fit TRBD1. Germline assignment: CDR1 SGDLS and CDR2 YYNGEE. Trimming cost V 3 bases and J 4 bases; bases outside gene matches: 4. The CDR3 has 14 residues.

This chain uses TRBV28 with TRBJ2-3; no clear D gene. The CDR3 runs to 12 residues. Trimming stripped 7 bases from V and 5 bases from J, with 10 bases between. Per the germline V gene, CDR1 is MDHEN and CDR2 is SYDVKM. CDR3: CASTTSGDTQYF. CDR3 nucleotides: TGTGCCAGCACCACCTCAGGAGATACGCAGTATTTT.

V and J are TRBV6-5 and TRBJ1-1, with TRBD1 matching 7 bases. The CDR3 is 12 residues long. J gave up 5 bases and V 5 bases, and 2 bases lay outside the gene matches. The germline V gene encodes CDR1 MNHEY and CDR2 SVGAGI. The CDR3 loop is CASSHRGTEAFF. The CDR3 nucleotides read TGTGCCAGCAGTCACAGGGGAACTGAAGCTTTCTTT.

V gene TRBV24-1 combines with J gene TRBJ2-5; no clear D gene. V was pared by 1 base and J by 5 bases, with 16 bases between. CDR3 size: 16 residues. Per germline, CDR1 KGHDR and CDR2 SFDVKD. The CDR3 region has the DNA TGTGCCACCAGTGATTTTGGGCCCGCCTTTACGGAGACCCAGTACTTC. Amino acid sequence: CATSDFGPAFTETQYF.

The rearrangement uses TRBV7-6 and TRBJ2-1; 11 bases are shared with TRBD2. From germline, CDR1 is SGHVS and CDR2 FNYEAQ. J lost 4 bases, V lost 3 bases, and 5 bases had no gene match. The CDR3 loop spans 16 amino acids. The CDR3: CASSLGSGRAYNEQFF. The CDR3 region has the DNA TGTGCCAGCAGCTTGGGTAGCGGGAGGGCTTACAATGAGCAGTTCTTC.

This clone was seen a few times. The V call is TRBV7-2, the J call TRBJ2-7, with TRBD1 identical over 8 bases. The CDR3 totals 17 residues. Germline values: CDR1 SGHTA, CDR2 FQGNSA. V trimming: 0 bases; J trimming: 4 bases; junction bases outside the gene matches: 11. The DNA of the CDR3 is TGTGCCAGCAGCTTAGCGGCAGGGGGCGCGAATGGTTACGAGCAGTACTTC. It specifies CASSLAAGGANGYEQYF.

This clone was seen once. The rearrangement joins TRBV4-1 to TRBJ2-7; 9 nucleotides agree with TRBD1. With 1 base clipped from V and 3 bases from J, the junction kept 4 bases outside the gene matches. CDR1 and CDR2 from the germline V gene are MGHRA and YSYEKL. The CDR3 sequence is 15 residues long. The CDR3 region has the DNA TGCGCCAGCAGCCAAGGGGGGACAGGGCTCTACGAGCAGTACTTC. This encodes CASSQGGTGLYEQYF.

CDR3 region: CASSSGNQPQHF. In nucleotides, the CDR3 is TGTGCCAGCAGTTCAGGAAATCAGCCCCAGCATTTT. This sequence joins TRBV6-2 or TRBV6-3 and TRBJ1-5; D remains unclear. Germline CDR1 reads MNHEY; CDR2 reads SVGEGT. Trimming shortened V by 4 bases and J by 4 bases, and 5 bases separated the two germline ends. The CDR3 loop spans 12 amino acids.

The chain is built from TRBV18 and TRBJ1-3, with 7 bases lining up with TRBD1. V lost 2 bases, J lost 0 bases, and 7 bases stayed unmatched. This CDR3 spans 17 amino acids. Germline V gives CDR1 KGHSH, CDR2 LQKENI. CDR3 protein: CASSPVWQGVSGNTIYF. CDR3 nucleotide sequence: TGTGCCAGCTCACCAGTTTGGCAGGGGGTCTCTGGAAACACCATATATTTT.

The chain employs TRBV5-4 and TRBJ2-5; 9 nucleotides match TRBD1. With 4 bases clipped from V and 5 bases from J, the junction kept 6 bases outside the gene matches. Germline V lookup: CDR1 SGHNT, CDR2 YYREEE (reference sequence). This CDR3 is 14 amino acids long. As DNA, the CDR3 is TGTGCCAGCAGCATCCGTACAGGGGGCGAGACCCAGTACTTC. Its translation is CASSIRTGGETQYF.

The genes are TRBV9 and TRBJ2-5; 9 bases are a match to TRBD1. CDR1 SGDLS and CDR2 YYNGEE come from the germline V gene. This CDR3 is built from 15 residues. The J segment lost 5 bases and the V segment lost 0 bases, leaving 5 bases of the junction unmatched. The CDR3 DNA sequence: TGTGCCAGCAGCGTAGGCGGGACAGGGCTGGAGACCCAGTACTTC. It yields the protein CASSVGGTGLETQYF.

This clone appeared once. The chain couples TRBV7-2 to TRBJ2-5; a possible D gene is TRBD2 (7 bases). The CDR3 spans 15 residues. Germline values: CDR1 SGHTA, CDR2 FQGNSA. V was pared by 2 bases and J by 4 bases, with 14 bases between. The CDR3 sequence: CASSLKVGGRETQYF. As DNA, the CDR3 is TGTGCCAGCAGCTTAAAGGTCGGGGGGCGAGAGACCCAGTACTTC.

There are a few counts of this clone. The V gene is TRBV2, the J gene TRBJ2-1; D is possibly TRBD1 (6 bases). The V gene's germline CDR1 is SNHLY and CDR2 FYNNEI. The CDR3 loop spans 14 amino acids. V lost 2 bases and J lost 6, with 11 bases in between. The CDR3 nucleotides read TGTGCCAGCAGTGAAAACAGGGTGGGCAATGAGCAGTTCTTC. As protein: CASSENRVGNEQFF. Supplemented by reference TRBV2 and TRBJ2-1, the full variable domain reads EPEVTQTPSHQVTQMGQEVILRCVPISNHLYFYWYRQILGQKVEFLVSFYNNEISEKSEIFDDQFSVERPDGSNFTLKIRSTKLEDSAMYFCASSENRVGNEQFFGPGTRLTVL.

This clone was recorded a few times. Other DNA sequences in this specimen translate into the identical CDR3. The rearrangement joins TRBV30 to TRBJ1-5, with TRBD1 as a possible D gene (6 bases). Germline V gene sequence: CDR1 GTSNPN, CDR2 SVGIG (reference sequence). This CDR3 has 13 amino acids. V lost 0 bases, J lost 7 bases, and 10 bases lay in between. The CDR3 spells CAWSVRDNQPQHF. As DNA, the CDR3 is TGTGCCTGGAGTGTGAGGGACAACCAGCCCCAGCATTTT.

CDR3 in DNA: TGTGCCAGCCGGCCAACTACAGGGGAGGCCGGGGAGCTGTTTTTT. The encoded protein is CASRPTTGEAGELFF. The chain joins TRBV7-9 to TRBJ2-2; D perhaps matches TRBD1 (7 bases). Looked up from germline, CDR1 is SEHNR and CDR2 is FQNEAQ (reference sequence). This CDR3 is 15 amino acids long. V lost 8 bases, J lost 6 bases, and 19 bases lay in between.

This chain connects TRBV27 to TRBJ2-7, with TRBD1 matching over 11 bases. Germline CDR1 MNHEY, CDR2 SMNVEV (reference sequence). The junction had 4 bases not matched to a gene; V was cut back by 5 bases and J by 4 bases. The CDR3 runs 14 residues. The CDR3 loop reads CASSGTGGRYEQYF. The CDR3 DNA reads as TGTGCCAGCAGTGGGACAGGGGGTAGGTACGAGCAGTACTTC.

V is TRBV6-5 and J is TRBJ1-4, with 7 positions matching TRBD1. Per the germline V gene, CDR1 is MNHEY and CDR2 is SVGAGI. The CDR3 is 14 amino acids. V was pared by 6 bases and J by 6 bases, with 7 bases of the junction left unmatched. CDR3 amino acids: CASRFGTEDEKLFF. The CDR3 DNA reads as TGTGCCAGCAGATTCGGGACAGAGGATGAAAAACTGTTTTTT.

As for this clone: The sample holds other DNA sequences that translate to the same CDR3. V usage is TRBV12-3 or TRBV12-4 and J usage is TRBJ2-3; possibly TRBD2 for D (6 bases). V was pared by 3 bases and J by 6 bases, with 7 bases between. The CDR3 contains 12 residues. CDR3 sequence reads: CASSFGGDTQYF. Written as DNA, the CDR3 is TGTGCCAGCAGTTTTGGGGGGGATACGCAGTATTTT.

The rearrangement joins TRBV28 to TRBJ1-2, with D possibly being TRBD1 (6 bases). The V and J ends lost 3 bases and 2 bases respectively, with 10 bases between them. The CDR3 consists of 14 residues. Germline assignment: CDR1 MDHEN and CDR2 SYDVKM. CDR3: CASSFTGQNYGYTF. The CDR3 region has the DNA TGTGCCAGCAGTTTCACCGGACAGAACTATGGCTACACCTTC.

J is TRBJ1-1 and V is TRBV6-5, with unresolved D. This CDR3 has 15 residues. V lost 4 bases and J 1 base, leaving 13 bases between the germline ends. Per the germline V gene, CDR1 is MNHEY and CDR2 is SVGAGI. CDR3 sequence: CASSSLGGRNTEAFF. DNA for the CDR3: TGTGCCAGCAGTTCCTTGGGCGGGCGGAACACTGAAGCTTTCTTT.

The rearrangement joins TRBV29-1 to TRBJ2-7; 7 nucleotides align to TRBD1. CDR3 length equals 15 residues. The ends lost 7 bases at V and 1 base at J; junction bases unmatched: 13. CDR1 is SQVTM and CDR2 is ANQGSEA in the germline V gene. Written as DNA, the CDR3 is TGCAGCGCCACCATCGGGACAGTTTTATCCTACGAGCAGTACTTC. Protein sequence: CSATIGTVLSYEQYF.

The V gene is TRBV15, the J gene TRBJ2-7; 9 nucleotides match TRBD1. V shed 5 bases and J 2 bases; nucleotides not matched to a gene: 7. The germline V gene has CDR1 LNHNV and CDR2 YYDKDF (reference sequence). CDR3 length: 15 amino acids. The CDR3 loop reads CATSGTGQGTYEQYF. The DNA for the CDR3 is TGTGCCACCAGCGGAACAGGACAGGGGACCTACGAGCAGTACTTC.

This clone was detected only a few times. J is TRBJ1-3 and V is TRBV19, with no clear D. This CDR3 region has 15 residues. In germline, CDR1 is LNHDA, CDR2 SQIVND (reference sequence). V was pared by 5 bases and J by 1 base, with 12 bases between. CDR3 DNA sequence: TGTGCCAGTAGTTCTGAACATGCTTCTGGAAACACCATATATTTT. This encodes CASSSEHASGNTIYF. The full variable domain, completed using reference TRBV19 and TRBJ1-3, is DGGITQSPKYLFRKEGQNVTLSCEQNLNHDAMYWYRQDPGQGLRLIYYSQIVNDFQKGDIAEGYSVSREKKESFPLTVTSAQKNPTAFYLCASSSEHASGNTIYFGEGSWLTVV.

The chain combines TRBV11-2 with TRBJ2-5, with D hard to call. This CDR3 comprises 14 residues. Germline assignment: CDR1 SGHAT and CDR2 FQNNGV. V shed 2 bases and J shed 4 bases, with 11 bases lying between them. This CDR3 reads CASSLSDARETQYF. The CDR3 DNA sequence: TGTGCCAGCAGCTTAAGCGATGCGCGAGAGACCCAGTACTTC.

J is TRBJ2-7 and V is TRBV5-6, with D possibly matching TRBD2 (6 bases). The CDR3 runs 14 residues. V was trimmed by 1 base and J by 5 bases, leaving 13 bases between them. The germline gives CDR1 SGHDT, CDR2 YYEEEE. The CDR3 protein is CASSLTSPTNEQYF. The CDR3 DNA is TGTGCCAGCAGCTTGACTAGCCCTACGAACGAGCAGTACTTC.

V is TRBV19 and J is TRBJ1-2; the match to TRBD1 covers 9 bases. Unmatched junction bases numbered 9, after V lost 6 bases and J lost 7 bases. The CDR3 contains 14 residues. Germline V gene data show CDR1 as LNHDA and CDR2 as SQIVND (reference sequence). CDR3 coding DNA: TGTGCCAGTAGACCAACAGGGGGCGCGTTTGGCTACACCTTC. It encodes CASRPTGGAFGYTF.

The chain joins TRBV30 to TRBJ1-2, with a possible D match to TRBD1 (6 bases). V lost 3 bases and J 6 bases, leaving 14 bases between the germline ends. This CDR3 is 13 amino acids long. Germline V lookup: CDR1 GTSNPN, CDR2 SVGIG (reference sequence). The CDR3 sequence is CAWRVRGGHGYTF. Written as DNA, the CDR3 is TGTGCCTGGAGAGTACGGGGGGGCCATGGCTACACCTTC.